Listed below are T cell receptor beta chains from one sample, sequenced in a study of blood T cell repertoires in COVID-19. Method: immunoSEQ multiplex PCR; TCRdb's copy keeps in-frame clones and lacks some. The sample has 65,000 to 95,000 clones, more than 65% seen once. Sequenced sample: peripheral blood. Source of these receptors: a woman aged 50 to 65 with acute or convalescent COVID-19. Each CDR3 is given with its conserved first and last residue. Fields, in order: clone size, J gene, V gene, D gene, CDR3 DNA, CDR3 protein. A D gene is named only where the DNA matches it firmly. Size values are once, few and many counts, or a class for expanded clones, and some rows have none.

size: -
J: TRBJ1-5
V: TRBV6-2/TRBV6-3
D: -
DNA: TGTGCCAGCAGCAGCGTTCGGGATCAGCCCCAGCATTTT
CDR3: CASSSVRDQPQHF

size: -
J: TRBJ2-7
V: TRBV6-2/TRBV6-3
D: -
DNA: TGTGCCAGCAGTTACCGGGTCTACGAGCAGTACTTC
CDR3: CASSYRVYEQYF

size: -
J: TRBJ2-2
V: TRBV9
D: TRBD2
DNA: TGTGCCAGCAGCGTAGTAGCTAGCGGGGGAGGTAACACCGGGGAGCTGTTTTTT
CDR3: CASSVVASGGGNTGELFF

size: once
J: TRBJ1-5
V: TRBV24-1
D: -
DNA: TGTGCCACCGGGGAGGGGGAAGGTCAGCCCCAGCATTTT
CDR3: CATGEGEGQPQHF

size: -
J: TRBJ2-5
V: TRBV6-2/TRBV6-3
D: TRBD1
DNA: TGTGCCAGCAGTTACACATGGACAGGGGGGGAGACCCAGTACTTC
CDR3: CASSYTWTGGETQYF

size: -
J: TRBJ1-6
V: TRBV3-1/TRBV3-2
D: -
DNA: TGTGCCAGCAGCCCCGGGACAAGAAATTCACCCCTCCACTTT
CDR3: CASSPGTRNSPLHF

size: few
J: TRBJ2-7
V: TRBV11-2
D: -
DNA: TGTGCCAGCAGCTTAGCTGATCGTCAGGGGAACTACGAGCAGTACTTC
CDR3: CASSLADRQGNYEQYF

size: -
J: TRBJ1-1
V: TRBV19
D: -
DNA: TGTGCCAGTAGTATTGCGGGTAATAGGGTGAACACTGAAGCTTTCTTT
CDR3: CASSIAGNRVNTEAFF

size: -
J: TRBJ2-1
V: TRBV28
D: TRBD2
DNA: TGTGCCAGCAGTTTCGGCGGGAGTTCCTACAATGAGCAGTTCTTC
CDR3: CASSFGGSSYNEQFF

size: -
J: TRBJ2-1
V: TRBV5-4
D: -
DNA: TGTGCCAGCAGCTTGGCGGGTCGGCGGTCCAGCTCCTACAATGAGCAGTTCTTC
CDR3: CASSLAGRRSSSYNEQFF